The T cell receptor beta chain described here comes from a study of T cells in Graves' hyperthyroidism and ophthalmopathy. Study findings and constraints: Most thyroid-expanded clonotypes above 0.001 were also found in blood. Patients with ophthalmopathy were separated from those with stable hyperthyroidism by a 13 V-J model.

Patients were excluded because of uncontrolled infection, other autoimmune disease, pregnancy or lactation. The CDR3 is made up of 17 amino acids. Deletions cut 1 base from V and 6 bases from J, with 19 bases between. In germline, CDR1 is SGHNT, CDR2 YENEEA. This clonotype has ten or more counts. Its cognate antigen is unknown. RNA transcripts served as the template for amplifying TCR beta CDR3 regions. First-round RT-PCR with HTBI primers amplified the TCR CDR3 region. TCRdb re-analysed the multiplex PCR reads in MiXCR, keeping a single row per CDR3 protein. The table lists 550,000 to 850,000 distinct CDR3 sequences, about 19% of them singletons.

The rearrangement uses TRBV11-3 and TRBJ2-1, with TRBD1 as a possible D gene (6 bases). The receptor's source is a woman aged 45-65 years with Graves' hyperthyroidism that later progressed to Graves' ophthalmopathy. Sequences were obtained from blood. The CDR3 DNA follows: TGTGCCAGCAGCTTAGGAATTAGGGGTGGCAGGGGCAATGAGCAGTTCTTC. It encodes CASSLGIRGGRGNEQFF.